This T cell receptor beta chain was sequenced for a study of tumor and adjacent non-tumor tissue in lung cancer. This CDR3 has 13 residues. The library came from three nested PCR rounds adapted from ARM-PCR protocols. Each CDR3 protein is one row after TCRdb ran MiXCR on the multiplex PCR reads. This table has 100,000 or so distinct CDR3 sequences, 50% to 70% appearing once. This sample's RNA came from whole unsorted tissue. This non-tumor lung sample came from over 3 cm beyond the tumor edge. Note on this clonotype: One end of the junction is discordant with germline, which a read error may explain.

This sequence originates from a man aged 25 to 45 with non-small cell lung cancer. This chain links TRBV12-3 or TRBV12-4 with TRBJ2-2; D might be TRBD2 (5 bases). The sample comprised distant non-tumor lung tissue. CDR3 nucleotide sequence: TGTGCCAGCAGGGAGATAGCCACCGGGAAGCTGTTTTTT. Amino acids: CASREIATGKLFF.